These 29 T cell receptor beta chains were all obtained from the same sample, sequenced in a study of shared clonotypes between healthy human individuals. Libraries were prepared by immunoSEQ multiplex PCR; TCRdb keeps only in-frame clonotypes and omits some of them. The sample shows roughly 2.6 million clones, around 90% of them seen only once. The sequenced sample consisted of naive CD4+ T cells sorted from blood. Subset in this sample: CD45RA+ positively selected. The receptors were gathered from a man between 18 and 29 years old in good health.

Concerning this clone: The same CDR3 arises from other DNA sequences in this sample as well. The chain uses TRBV6-5 and TRBJ2-7; D ambiguous. V was pared by 2 bases and J by 0 bases, with 8 bases between. The CDR3 has 14 residues. The germline V gene has CDR1 MNHEY and CDR2 SVGAGI. The CDR3 DNA is TGTGCCAGCAGTTACGGAGCATACTCCTACGAGCAGTACTTC. This codes for CASSYGAYSYEQYF.

On this clone: Other DNA sequences from this sample encode an identical CDR3 as well. This rearrangement joins TRBV5-1 to TRBJ2-5, with TRBD1 as a possible D gene (6 bases). V shed 5 bases and J shed 2 bases, with 10 bases lying between them. CDR3 length: 13 amino acids. CDR1 is SGHRS and CDR2 is YFSETQ in the germline V gene. The chain's CDR3 is CASSVTGQETQYF. In DNA form, the CDR3 reads TGCGCCAGCAGTGTAACAGGGCAAGAGACCCAGTACTTC.

The chain recombines TRBV19 with TRBJ1-5, with unresolved D. Trimming left V 6 bases short and J 7 bases short, with 22 bases between. The CDR3 has 16 residues. CDR1 is LNHDA, CDR2 SQIVND, per germline (reference sequence). The CDR3 is CASRLLMGKLSQPQHF. The CDR3 nucleotides are TGTGCCAGTAGACTCTTGATGGGGAAGTTATCGCAGCCCCAGCATTTT. The full variable domain, completed using reference TRBV19 and TRBJ1-5, is DGGITQSPKYLFRKEGQNVTLSCEQNLNHDAMYWYRQDPGQGLRLIYYSQIVNDFQKGDIAEGYSVSREKKESFPLTVTSAQKNPTAFYLCASRLLMGKLSQPQHFGDGTRLSIL.

The CDR3 region is CASSPRTGFNSPLHF. The CDR3 bases are TGTGCCAGCAGCCCCAGGACAGGCTTCAATTCACCCCTCCACTTT. V is TRBV5-4 and J is TRBJ1-6; 7 bases agree with TRBD1. V trimming: 4 bases; J trimming: 7 bases; junction bases outside the gene matches: 8. This CDR3 has 15 residues. From germline, CDR1 is SGHNT and CDR2 YYREEE (reference sequence).

V usage is TRBV6-5 and J usage is TRBJ1-5; no clear D gene. The germline CDR1 and CDR2 sequences are MNHEY and SVGAGI. Deletions cut 4 bases from V and 2 bases from J, with 9 bases between. This CDR3 is built from 14 residues. CDR3: CASSLGKGNQPQHF. The CDR3 DNA reads as TGTGCCAGCAGTTTAGGGAAAGGCAATCAGCCCCAGCATTTT.

The V call is TRBV11-3, the J call TRBJ2-5; TRBD1 matches 7 bases. Germline V gene lookup returns CDR1 SGHNT and CDR2 YENEEA. The V and J ends lost 1 base and 0 bases, in that order; junction bases with no gene match: 2. CDR3 length: 15 amino acids. The CDR3 DNA reads as TGTGCCAGCAGCTTAGGAGGGGGCTACCAAGAGACCCAGTACTTC. It codes for CASSLGGGYQETQYF.

V is TRBV5-1 and J is TRBJ2-1, with 8 nucleotides matching TRBD1. J lost 5 bases, V lost 4 bases, and 5 bases had no gene match. Per the germline V gene, CDR1 is SGHRS and CDR2 is YFSETQ. This CDR3 region has 14 residues. CDR3: CASSTGQDHNEQFF. Here the CDR3 DNA reads TGCGCCAGCAGCACGGGACAGGACCACAATGAGCAGTTCTTC.

The chain uses TRBV2 and TRBJ1-6; TRBD1 matches 9 bases. J was trimmed by 2 bases and V by 5 bases; bases with no gene match: 7. The CDR3 consists of 17 residues. Germline CDR1 is SNHLY and CDR2 is FYNNEI. Here the CDR3 DNA reads TGTGCCAGCAGTTTACGACAGGGGGGCCCCTATAATTCACCCCTCCACTTT. This encodes CASSLRQGGPYNSPLHF.

The chain recombines TRBV19 with TRBJ2-4; D not resolved. In germline, CDR1 is LNHDA, CDR2 SQIVND (reference sequence). V lost 10 bases and J lost 0, with 16 bases in between. The CDR3 spans 15 residues. CDR3 coding DNA: TGTGCCACCTCGGAGTTAGAGCTAGCCAAAAACATTCAGTACTTC. Amino acid sequence: CATSELELAKNIQYF. The full variable domain, in which reference TRBV19 and TRBJ2-4 provide the parts outside the CDR3, is DGGITQSPKYLFRKEGQNVTLSCEQNLNHDAMYWYRQDPGQGLRLIYYSQIVNDFQKGDIAEGYSVSREKKESFPLTVTSAQKNPTAFYLCATSELELAKNIQYFGAGTRLSVL.

This clone was seen a single time. The genes are TRBV15 and TRBJ2-5; D may be TRBD2 (6 bases). Germline loops: CDR1 LNHNV, CDR2 YYDKDF (reference sequence). V was cut by 1 base and J by 7 bases, with 16 bases left in between. CDR3 size: 15 residues. The CDR3 DNA reads as TGTGCCACCAGCAGAGGGTCACTTCCCGGGGGGACCCAGTACTTC. This encodes CATSRGSLPGGTQYF.

V and J are TRBV28 and TRBJ1-5; D ambiguous. In germline, CDR1 is MDHEN, CDR2 SYDVKM. The CDR3 runs 13 residues. V shed 4 bases and J shed 3 bases, with 7 bases lying between them. The CDR3, as DNA: TGTGCCAGCAGTTGGACCGACAATCAGCCCCAGCATTTT. Translating it yields CASSWTDNQPQHF.

This clone was detected a few times. The chain carries TRBV29-1 and TRBJ1-1; D perhaps matches TRBD1 (5 bases). Germline CDR1 and CDR2: SQVTM and ANQGSEA. CDR3 length: 13 amino acids. Trimming removed 4 bases at V and 4 bases at J, with 13 bases between. CDR3 in amino acids: CSVVGTAGTEAFF. The CDR3 DNA follows: TGCAGCGTTGTAGGGACTGCGGGCACTGAAGCTTTCTTT.

The chain combines TRBV6-6 with TRBJ2-7, with D possibly being TRBD1 (6 bases). V was clipped by 0 bases and J by 2 bases, with 11 bases between them. The CDR3 length is 15 residues. Germline V gives CDR1 MNHNY, CDR2 SVGAGI (reference sequence). The CDR3 DNA reads TGTGCCAGCAGTTACTCCCCACAGGGTCCCTACGAGCAGTACTTC. Its protein is CASSYSPQGPYEQYF.

The chain has TRBV18 and TRBJ2-2; 8 nucleotides agree with TRBD1. CDR3 length: 16 residues. Trimming cost V 0 bases and J 5 bases; bases outside gene matches: 5. Germline V gives CDR1 KGHSH, CDR2 LQKENI. CDR3 amino acids: CASSPPTGEGTGELFF. CDR3 in DNA: TGTGCCAGCTCACCACCGACAGGGGAAGGTACCGGGGAGCTGTTTTTT.

The chain carries TRBV10-1 and TRBJ2-2; TRBD1 agrees at 8 bases. The CDR3 spans 14 residues. Losses at the gene ends were 3 bases for V and 10 bases for J; bases not matched to a gene: 7. CDR1 and CDR2 (germline): WNHNN, SYGVQD (reference sequence). The CDR3 here is CASSDRTGHSELFF. The DNA of the CDR3 is TGCGCCAGCAGTGACCGGACAGGGCACTCGGAGCTGTTTTTT.

The chain carries TRBV7-9 and TRBJ2-3; D gene ambiguous. CDR3 size: 13 residues. The germline gives CDR1 SEHNR, CDR2 FQNEAQ (reference sequence). The germline V and J ends were trimmed by 2 bases and 6 bases, with 9 bases remaining between them. This chain's CDR3 is CASSLYIEDTQYF. DNA for the CDR3: TGTGCCAGCAGCTTATATATCGAGGATACGCAGTATTTT.

The gene calls are TRBV10-3 and TRBJ1-2, with a possible D match to TRBD1 (5 bases). Germline loops: CDR1 ENHRY, CDR2 SYGVKD. Between the trimmed V and J ends, which lost 3 bases and 4 bases, there was a span of 9 bases. The CDR3 consists of 13 residues. CDR3 bases: TGTGCCATCAGTGACCCCGACAGCTATGGCTACACCTTC. This translates into CAISDPDSYGYTF.

CDR3 sequence (DNA): TGTGCCAGCGGGGGGACAGCGAACACTGAAGCTTTCTTT. Translating it yields CASGGTANTEAFF. The chain carries TRBV27 and TRBJ1-1, with 7 bases aligning to TRBD1. With V trimmed by 8 bases and J by 1 base, 4 bases remained unmatched. CDR1 and CDR2 (germline): MNHEY, SMNVEV (reference sequence). The CDR3 spans 13 residues.

This chain connects TRBV10-2 to TRBJ1-4; no firm D call. The CDR3 is made up of 13 amino acids. CDR1 is WSHSY, CDR2 SAAADI, per germline. Trimming left V 8 bases short and J 4 bases short, with 11 bases between. CDR3 loop: CASSAQYNEKLFF. The CDR3 region has the DNA TGCGCCAGCTCCGCACAGTATAATGAAAAACTGTTTTTT.

The chain carries TRBV11-2 and TRBJ2-3, with 13 positions matching TRBD2. Trimming took 5 bases from V and 4 from J; bases not matched to a gene: 6. Germline V gene data show CDR1 as SGHAT and CDR2 as FQNNGV. The CDR3 loop spans 16 amino acids. The CDR3 region has the DNA TGTGCCAGCAGCCCCGGACTAGCGGGAGTGGCAGATACGCAGTATTTT. Translation gives CASSPGLAGVADTQYF.

The V call is TRBV5-4, the J call TRBJ2-6; TRBD2 matches at 7 bases. The CDR3 length is 17 residues. Trimming at V came to 4 bases and at J to 2 bases, leaving 9 bases not matched to a gene. Germline V CDR1 and CDR2: SGHNT, YYREEE (reference sequence). CDR3 nucleotide sequence: TGTGCCAGCAGCGGGGAGCGGGAAAAGGCTGGGGCCAACGTCCTGACTTTC. Amino acids: CASSGEREKAGANVLTF.

The J gene is TRBJ2-5, the V gene TRBV7-9, with 9 positions matching TRBD2. The germline V gene encodes CDR1 SEHNR and CDR2 FQNEAQ (reference sequence). This CDR3 is 17 amino acids long. J lost 5 bases, V lost 3 bases, and 13 bases had no gene match. CDR3 in amino acids: CASSFGLRGGEMETQYF. CDR3 coding DNA: TGTGCCAGCAGCTTCGGATTACGCGGGGGGGAGATGGAGACCCAGTACTTC.

This chain joins TRBV10-3 and TRBJ1-5; 9 positions match TRBD1. Losses at the gene ends were 3 bases for V and 3 bases for J; bases not matched to a gene: 6. CDR1 ENHRY and CDR2 SYGVKD come from the germline V gene. There are 16 residues in the CDR3. The CDR3 DNA reads TGTGCCATCAGTGACCAGGACAGGGGTGCCAATCAGCCCCAGCATTTT. This sequence encodes CAISDQDRGANQPQHF.

This sequence joins TRBV6-1 and TRBJ1-2; 8 bases match TRBD1. V lost 2 bases to trimming and J lost 3 bases; unmatched junction nucleotides: 5. The CDR3 consists of 15 residues. Germline V gene sequence: CDR1 MNHNS, CDR2 SASEGT. The CDR3 region is CASSEFHRGDYGYTF. The DNA for the CDR3 is TGTGCCAGCAGTGAATTCCACAGGGGGGACTATGGCTACACCTTC.

The chain couples TRBV18 to TRBJ2-7; 8 bases map to TRBD1. This CDR3 region has 16 residues. Per the germline V gene, CDR1 is KGHSH and CDR2 is LQKENI. The ends lost 0 bases at V and 5 bases at J; junction bases unmatched: 9. CDR3 sequence: CASSPPTSQGAHEQYF. CDR3 DNA: TGTGCCAGCTCACCACCGACCTCCCAGGGGGCCCACGAGCAGTACTTC.

The rearrangement uses TRBV10-3 and TRBJ2-2; 7 bases line up with TRBD2. J was trimmed by 1 base and V by 6 bases; bases with no gene match: 2. This CDR3 has 14 amino acids. Germline assignment: CDR1 ENHRY and CDR2 SYGVKD. CDR3 nucleotides: TGTGCCATCAGCGCGGGGGTGAACACCGGGGAGCTGTTTTTT. It is translated as CAISAGVNTGELFF.

The V and J genes are TRBV19 and TRBJ1-2; the match to TRBD1 covers 8 bases. J was trimmed by 0 bases and V by 5 bases; bases with no gene match: 5. CDR1 LNHDA and CDR2 SQIVND come from the germline V gene (reference sequence). The CDR3 sequence is 15 residues long. The CDR3, as DNA: TGTGCCAGTAGTGTGACAGGGGTAACTAACTATGGCTACACCTTC. Protein sequence: CASSVTGVTNYGYTF.

This clone was recorded once. V usage is TRBV10-3 and J usage is TRBJ2-1; D ambiguous. The CDR3 has 13 residues. Deletions cut 3 bases from V and 4 bases from J, with 7 bases between. Looked up from germline, CDR1 is ENHRY and CDR2 is SYGVKD. CDR3 coding DNA: TGTGCCATCAGTGACCGTTTGTACAATGAGCAGTTCTTC. Protein product: CAISDRLYNEQFF.

This clone showed up just once. The chain recombines TRBV5-1 with TRBJ1-2; 10 nucleotides align to TRBD1. V lost 0 bases, J lost 8 bases, and 7 bases stayed unmatched. CDR1 is SGHRS and CDR2 is YFSETQ in the germline V gene. The CDR3 runs to 15 residues. The DNA for the CDR3 is TGCGCCAGCAGCTTGGCTCCGGGACAGGGGAGAGGCTACACCTTC. Amino acid sequence: CASSLAPGQGRGYTF.